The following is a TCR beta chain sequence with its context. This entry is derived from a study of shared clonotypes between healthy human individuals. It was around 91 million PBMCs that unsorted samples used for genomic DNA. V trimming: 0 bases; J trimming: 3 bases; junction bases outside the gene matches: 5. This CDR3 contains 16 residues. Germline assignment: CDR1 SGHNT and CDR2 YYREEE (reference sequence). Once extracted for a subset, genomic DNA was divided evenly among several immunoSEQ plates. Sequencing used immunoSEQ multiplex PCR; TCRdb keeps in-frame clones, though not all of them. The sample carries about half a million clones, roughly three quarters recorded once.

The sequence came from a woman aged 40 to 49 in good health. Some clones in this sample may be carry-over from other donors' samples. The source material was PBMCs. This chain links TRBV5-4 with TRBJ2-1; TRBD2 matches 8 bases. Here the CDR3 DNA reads TGTGCCAGCAGCTTGGAGGCTAGCGGGCTCTACAATGAGCAGTTCTTC. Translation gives CASSLEASGLYNEQFF.